One and the same sample provided the 16 T cell receptor beta chains below, sequenced in a study of T cell responses to AZD1222 COVID-19 vaccine. The protocol was immunoSEQ multiplex PCR, while the TCRdb copy is restricted to in-frame clones and leaves out a portion. The sample lists tens of thousands of clones; around 88% were seen once. The sample consisted of peripheral blood, taken on day 0 of AZD1222 vaccination. These receptors all come from an adult in good health.

The gene calls are TRBV28 and TRBJ1-5; TRBD1 might be the D (5 bases). V lost 7 bases to trimming and J lost 4 bases, with 11 bases between them. Germline V lookup: CDR1 MDHEN, CDR2 SYDVKM. The CDR3 covers 13 residues. CDR3 nucleotide sequence: TGTGCCAGCAATACGGGGCAGAATCAGCCCCAGCATTTT. Translation gives CASNTGQNQPQHF.

The chain recombines TRBV6-2 or TRBV6-3 with TRBJ1-1; D unresolved. V lost 2 bases, J lost 4 bases, and 8 bases lay in between. There are 13 residues in the CDR3. CDR1 is MNHEY, CDR2 SVGEGT, per germline. DNA for the CDR3: TGTGCCAGCAGTTACCCCGCGTTCACTGAAGCTTTCTTT. This gives the protein CASSYPAFTEAFF.

The rearrangement joins TRBV18 to TRBJ2-1, with D perhaps TRBD2 (5 bases). The CDR3 consists of 12 residues. Germline V gene lookup returns CDR1 KGHSH and CDR2 LQKENI. V lost 5 bases and J lost 5, with 7 bases in between. This chain's CDR3 is CASSTGNNEQFF. CDR3 coding DNA: TGTGCCAGCTCAACGGGAAACAATGAGCAGTTCTTC.

The J gene is TRBJ1-2, the V gene TRBV28, with D unresolved. The germline V and J ends were trimmed by 5 bases and 6 bases, with 13 bases remaining between them. Per germline, CDR1 MDHEN and CDR2 SYDVKM. CDR3 length equals 13 residues. CDR3 DNA sequence: TGTGCCAGCAGTGAGGCCTCGGGGAATGGCTACACCTTC. Its protein product is CASSEASGNGYTF.

The table lists this clone with a few counts. This CDR3 reads CASSTPGPTGYTF. The CDR3 region has the DNA TGTGCCAGCAGCACCCCGGGGCCCACTGGCTACACCTTC. V gene TRBV13 combines with J gene TRBJ1-2; maybe TRBD1 (5 bases). Trimming cost V 5 bases and J 7 bases, with 14 bases left between them. Germline CDR1 PRHDT, CDR2 FYEKMQ (reference sequence). The CDR3 is 13 residues long.

The J gene is TRBJ2-1, the V gene TRBV7-2; 9 bases fit TRBD1. Trimming at V came to 2 bases and at J to 7 bases, leaving 15 bases not matched to a gene. This CDR3 contains 18 residues. Germline V gene data show CDR1 as SGHTA and CDR2 as FQGNSA. The CDR3 sequence is CASSLFPLTGGIGNEQFF. The CDR3 DNA follows: TGTGCCAGCAGCTTATTCCCCTTAACAGGGGGCATAGGGAATGAGCAGTTCTTC.

To note about this clone: Other DNA sequences of this sample code for an identical CDR3. This sequence joins TRBV30 and TRBJ2-3; no reliable D call. The CDR3 has 11 residues. Germline V lookup: CDR1 GTSNPN, CDR2 SVGIG (reference sequence). The V gene lost 0 bases and the J gene lost 6 bases, with 4 bases spanning the gap. In DNA form, the CDR3 reads TGTGCCTGGAGTGTACGGGATACGCAGTATTTT. Protein sequence: CAWSVRDTQYF. Combining the CDR3 with reference TRBV30 and TRBJ2-3 gives the whole variable domain SQTIHQWPATLVQPVGSPLSLECTVEGTSNPNLYWYRQAAGRGLQLLFYSVGIGQISSEVPQNLSASRPQDRQFILSSKKLLLSDSGFYLCAWSVRDTQYFGPGTRLTVL.

The gene calls are TRBV2 and TRBJ1-4; 9 nucleotides align to TRBD1. In germline, CDR1 is SNHLY, CDR2 FYNNEI. The CDR3 totals 16 residues. Unmatched junction bases numbered 5, after V lost 6 bases and J lost 0 bases. The CDR3 region is CASRPGTGTTNEKLFF. The CDR3 region has the DNA TGTGCCAGCAGACCCGGGACAGGGACAACTAATGAAAAACTGTTTTTT. The complete variable domain, with remaining parts taken from reference TRBV2 and TRBJ1-4, reads EPEVTQTPSHQVTQMGQEVILRCVPISNHLYFYWYRQILGQKVEFLVSFYNNEISEKSEIFDDQFSVERPDGSNFTLKIRSTKLEDSAMYFCASRPGTGTTNEKLFFGSGTQLSVL.

The gene calls are TRBV3-1 (or the pseudogene TRBV3-2) and TRBJ2-5; 10 positions agree with TRBD1. V gave up 4 bases and J gave up 5 bases; unmatched junction bases: 7. The CDR3 extends over 15 amino acids. CDR1 and CDR2 from the germline V gene are LGHDT and YNNKEL (reference sequence). The CDR3 loop is CASSPGQGEVETQYF. The CDR3 DNA is TGTGCCAGCAGCCCAGGACAGGGGGAAGTTGAGACCCAGTACTTC.

This chain joins TRBV6-5 and TRBJ1-3, with D possibly matching TRBD1 (5 bases). CDR1 MNHEY and CDR2 SVGAGI come from the germline V gene. This CDR3 comprises 13 residues. V was trimmed by 4 bases and J by 3 bases, leaving 7 bases between them. CDR3: CASSWDGGNTIYF. The CDR3 DNA follows: TGTGCCAGCAGTTGGGACGGTGGAAACACCATATATTTT.

This clone appeared a few times. The chain couples TRBV18 to TRBJ1-2; the D is unclear. The length of the CDR3 is 15 residues. Trimming removed 1 base at V and 4 bases at J, with 13 bases between. CDR1 and CDR2 (germline): KGHSH, LQKENI. CDR3 protein: CASSPQERTGYGYTF. CDR3 nucleotide sequence: TGTGCCAGCTCACCACAGGAAAGGACGGGCTATGGCTACACCTTC.

V and J are TRBV7-9 and TRBJ1-1; 10 bases are shared with TRBD1. Per the germline V gene, CDR1 is SEHNR and CDR2 is FQNEAQ (reference sequence). The J segment lost 5 bases and the V segment lost 3 bases, leaving 9 bases of the junction unmatched. This CDR3 has 16 amino acids. CDR3 residues: CASSFWTGGVLTEAFF. The CDR3 DNA reads TGTGCCAGCAGCTTTTGGACAGGGGGAGTTTTGACTGAAGCTTTCTTT. Drawing the rest from reference TRBV7-9 and TRBJ1-1, the complete variable domain is DTGVSQNPRHKITKRGQNVTFRCDPISEHNRLYWYRQTLGQGPEFLTYFQNEAQLEKSRLLSDRFSAERPKGSFSTLEIQRTEQGDSAMYLCASSFWTGGVLTEAFFGQGTRLTVV.

J is TRBJ1-2 and V is TRBV5-4; a possible D gene is TRBD1 (5 bases). The germline V gene has CDR1 SGHNT and CDR2 YYREEE (reference sequence). V lost 3 bases, J lost 12 bases, and 15 bases lay in between. This CDR3 is 12 amino acids long. The CDR3 nucleotides are TGTGCCAGCAGCTATGGGACCCTAGGTGACACCTTC. Encoded protein: CASSYGTLGDTF.

The rearrangement joins TRBV5-1 to TRBJ1-2, with a tentative D call TRBD1 (5 bases). CDR1 and CDR2 (germline): SGHRS, YFSETQ. The CDR3 covers 15 residues. Trimming removed 4 bases at V and 6 bases at J, with 19 bases between. CDR3 sequence: CASSAGRPEEDGYTF. The CDR3 nucleotides read TGCGCCAGCAGCGCGGGACGCCCGGAAGAGGATGGCTACACCTTC.

The chain carries TRBV30 and TRBJ1-2; no firm D call. The germline CDR1 and CDR2 sequences are GTSNPN and SVGIG (reference sequence). V dropped 4 bases and J dropped 8 bases, with 14 bases sitting between them. CDR3 length equals 12 residues. The CDR3 reads CAWTYLGKGYTF. CDR3 nucleotide sequence: TGTGCCTGGACCTACCTCGGGAAGGGCTACACCTTC. The full variable domain, completed using reference TRBV30 and TRBJ1-2, is SQTIHQWPATLVQPVGSPLSLECTVEGTSNPNLYWYRQAAGRGLQLLFYSVGIGQISSEVPQNLSASRPQDRQFILSSKKLLLSDSGFYLCAWTYLGKGYTFGSGTRLTVV.

The chain is built from TRBV12-3 or TRBV12-4 and TRBJ2-5; 7 positions agree with TRBD1. V shed 7 bases and J 10 bases; nucleotides not matched to a gene: 9. The CDR3 contains 12 residues. The CDR3 DNA reads as TGTGCCAGCAATTGGGACAGAGGGGTCCAGTACTTC. Translated, it gives CASNWDRGVQYF.